What follows are 14 T cell receptor beta chains derived from one specimen sequenced in a study of spatial heterogeneity in lung cancer. Study-level findings and limits: How many expanded intratumoral alpha and beta TCRs were present tracked the tumor mutation count, which was a count of nonsynonymous mutations.

The time point here: sample taken at primary tumor resection. TCRdb re-analysed the 5' RACE reads in MiXCR, keeping a single row per CDR3 protein. The sample holds about 9,200 distinct CDR3 sequences; roughly 8.8% are singletons and the top ten take under 25%. No cognate antigen is known for these TCRs. The material was lung tumor tissue, obtained at surgery. Source of these receptors: a male donor with early-stage non-small cell lung cancer.

This clonotype is categorized as medium-sized. V is TRBV28 and J is TRBJ2-3; 11 bases fit TRBD2. Losses at the gene ends were 7 bases for V and 2 bases for J; bases not matched to a gene: 2. This CDR3 region has 14 residues. Germline assignment: CDR1 MDHEN and CDR2 SYDVKM. Here the CDR3 reads CASTGLADTDTQYF. The CDR3 nucleotides are TGTGCCAGCACGGGACTAGCGGACACAGATACGCAGTATTTT.

This clonotype was recorded at least ten times. The chain recombines TRBV11-2 with TRBJ1-6, with TRBD1 as a possible D gene (6 bases). The germline gives CDR1 SGHAT, CDR2 FQNNGV. V was trimmed by 6 bases and J by 7 bases, leaving 25 bases between them. The length of the CDR3 is 18 residues. In nucleotides, the CDR3 is TGTGCCAGCAGGCAATCGCTCCTTTCGTGGGACATCAATTCACCCCTCCACTTT. It specifies CASRQSLLSWDINSPLHF.

In this sample, this clonotype turned up a few times. The CDR3 loop reads CASTRGGSYEQYF. CDR3 in DNA: TGCGCCAGCACACGAGGAGGCTCCTACGAGCAGTACTTC. The rearrangement links TRBV5-1 to TRBJ2-7; maybe TRBD2 (5 bases). Trimming shortened V by 6 bases and J by 0 bases, and 10 bases separated the two germline ends. This CDR3 contains 13 residues. In germline, CDR1 is SGHRS, CDR2 YFSETQ.

At least ten counts were recorded for this clonotype. J is TRBJ1-5 and V is TRBV27; 7 bases match TRBD1. Losses at the gene ends were 4 bases for V and 0 bases for J; bases not matched to a gene: 3. This CDR3 is built from 15 residues. CDR1 is MNHEY, CDR2 SMNVEV, per germline (reference sequence). Here the CDR3 reads CASSSWDSSNQPQHF. CDR3 nucleotide sequence: TGTGCCAGCAGTTCGTGGGACAGTAGCAATCAGCCCCAGCATTTT.

This clonotype has at least ten counts. V gene TRBV12-3 or TRBV12-4 combines with J gene TRBJ1-6; D is perhaps TRBD1 (5 bases). This CDR3 comprises 14 residues. Trimming pared 4 bases from V and 7 bases from J, leaving 11 bases between. The CDR3 DNA sequence: TGTGCCAGCAGTTCCCTGCGGGGCAATTCACCCCTCCACTTT. Translation: CASSSLRGNSPLHF.

The chain uses TRBV7-8 and TRBJ2-1; D is perhaps TRBD1 (6 bases). Germline V gives CDR1 SGHVS, CDR2 FQNEAQ. V lost 8 bases, J lost 4 bases, and 6 bases lay in between. The CDR3 consists of 11 residues. The CDR3 reads CASGQYNEQFF. DNA of the CDR3: TGTGCCAGCGGACAGTACAATGAGCAGTTCTTC.

This clonotype was seen ten or more times. The chain recombines TRBV2 with TRBJ2-1; D may be TRBD1 (6 bases). Germline CDR1 is SNHLY and CDR2 is FYNNEI. The CDR3 consists of 17 residues. V shed 2 bases and J shed 2 bases, with 16 bases lying between them. The CDR3 is CASSERAGVGPYNEQFF. The DNA of the CDR3 is TGTGCCAGCAGTGAACGGGCAGGGGTAGGACCCTACAATGAGCAGTTCTTC.

This clonotype is judged medium-sized. The rearrangement uses TRBV28 and TRBJ2-3, with 7 nucleotides matching TRBD2. This CDR3 has 15 residues. V was clipped by 6 bases and J by 3 bases; unmatched bases: 9. Germline V gene data show CDR1 as MDHEN and CDR2 as SYDVKM. As DNA, the CDR3 is TGTGCCAGCAGACCACTAGCGTTCGGAACAGATACGCAGTATTTT. Residues: CASRPLAFGTDTQYF.

This clonotype was counted at least ten times. The chain has TRBV20-1 and TRBJ2-3; TRBD2 is a possible D gene (6 bases). The V gene lost 4 bases and the J gene lost 5 bases, with 13 bases spanning the gap. This CDR3 comprises 13 residues. Germline CDR1 and CDR2: DFQATT and SNEGSKA (reference sequence). This CDR3 is CSAIGGAVDTQYF. CDR3 coding DNA: TGCAGTGCTATCGGAGGGGCCGTAGATACGCAGTATTTT.

This clonotype was seen only a few times. The chain recombines TRBV5-4 with TRBJ2-7, with D perhaps matching TRBD1 (6 bases). The CDR3 consists of 14 residues. CDR1 is SGHNT, CDR2 YYREEE, per germline (reference sequence). Deletions cut 3 bases from V and 0 bases from J, with 10 bases between. CDR3 residues: CASSYGTPSYEQYF. In nucleotides, the CDR3 is TGTGCCAGCAGCTATGGGACACCCTCCTACGAGCAGTACTTC.

The rearrangement uses TRBV10-1 and TRBJ2-3; no clear D. The V end lost 3 bases, the J end lost 6 bases, and 7 bases lay between the germline ends. The CDR3 is made up of 12 amino acids. Germline V lookup: CDR1 WNHNN, CDR2 SYGVQD (reference sequence). The CDR3: CASSDPTDTQYF. DNA for the CDR3: TGCGCCAGCAGTGACCCGACGGATACGCAGTATTTT.

This clonotype was detected ten times or more. The V and J genes are TRBV5-5 and TRBJ1-6; 8 positions match TRBD1. Looked up from germline, CDR1 is SGHKS and CDR2 is YYEKEE (reference sequence). This CDR3 region has 17 residues. The junction had 12 bases not matched to a gene; V was cut back by 4 bases and J by 6 bases. The CDR3 is CASSQRTGTAPNSPLHF. Written as DNA, the CDR3 is TGTGCCAGCAGCCAAAGGACAGGGACAGCTCCTAATTCACCCCTCCACTTT.

In its sample, this clonotype was seen many times. V and J are TRBV7-2 and TRBJ2-1; the D is unclear. CDR3 length equals 15 residues. Trimming pared 1 base from V and 4 bases from J, leaving 11 bases between. In germline, CDR1 is SGHTA, CDR2 FQGNSA. CDR3 in DNA: TGTGCCAGCAGCTTAGATTCGACACCGTACAATGAGCAGTTCTTC. It specifies CASSLDSTPYNEQFF.

This clonotype was picked up many times. The rearrangement links TRBV15 to TRBJ1-1; D gene ambiguous. Germline CDR1 and CDR2: LNHNV and YYDKDF (reference sequence). The CDR3 extends over 14 amino acids. The V gene lost 2 bases and the J gene lost 12 bases, with 19 bases spanning the gap. CDR3 sequence reads: CATSRPAPGVTTFF. DNA for the CDR3: TGTGCCACCAGCAGACCTGCCCCCGGGGTAACAACTTTCTTT.